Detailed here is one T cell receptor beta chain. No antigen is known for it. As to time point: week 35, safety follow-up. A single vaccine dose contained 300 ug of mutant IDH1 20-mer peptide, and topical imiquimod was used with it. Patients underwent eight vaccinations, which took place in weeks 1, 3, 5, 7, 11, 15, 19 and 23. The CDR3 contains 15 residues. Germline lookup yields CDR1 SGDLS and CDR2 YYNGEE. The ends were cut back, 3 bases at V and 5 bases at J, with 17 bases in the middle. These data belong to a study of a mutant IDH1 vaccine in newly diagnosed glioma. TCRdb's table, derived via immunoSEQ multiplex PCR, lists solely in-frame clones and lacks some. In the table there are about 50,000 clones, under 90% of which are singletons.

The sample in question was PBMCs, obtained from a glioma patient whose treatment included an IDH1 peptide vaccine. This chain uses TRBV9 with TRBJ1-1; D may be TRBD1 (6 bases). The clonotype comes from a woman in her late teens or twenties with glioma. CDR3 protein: CASSASGVGKTEAFF. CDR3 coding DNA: TGTGCCAGCAGCGCTTCAGGGGTAGGGAAGACTGAAGCTTTCTTT.